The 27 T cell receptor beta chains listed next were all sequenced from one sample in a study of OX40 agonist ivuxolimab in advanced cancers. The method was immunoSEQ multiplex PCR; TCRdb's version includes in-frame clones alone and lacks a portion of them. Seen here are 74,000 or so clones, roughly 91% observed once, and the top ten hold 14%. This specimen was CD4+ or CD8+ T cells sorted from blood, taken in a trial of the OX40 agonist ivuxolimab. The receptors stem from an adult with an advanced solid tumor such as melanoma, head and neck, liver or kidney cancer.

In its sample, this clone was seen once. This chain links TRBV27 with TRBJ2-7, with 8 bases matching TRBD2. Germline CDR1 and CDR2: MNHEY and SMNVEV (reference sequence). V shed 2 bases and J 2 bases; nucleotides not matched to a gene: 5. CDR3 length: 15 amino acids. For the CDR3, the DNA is TGTGCCAGCAGTTTAAGCGGGAGTTCTACCTACGAGCAGTACTTC. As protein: CASSLSGSSTYEQYF.

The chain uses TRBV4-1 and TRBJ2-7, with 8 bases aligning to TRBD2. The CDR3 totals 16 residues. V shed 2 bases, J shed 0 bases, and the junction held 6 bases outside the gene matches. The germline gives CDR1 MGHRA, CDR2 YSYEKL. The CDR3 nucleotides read TGCGCCAGCAGCCAATCACTAGCGGCGAGCTCCTACGAGCAGTACTTC. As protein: CASSQSLAASSYEQYF.

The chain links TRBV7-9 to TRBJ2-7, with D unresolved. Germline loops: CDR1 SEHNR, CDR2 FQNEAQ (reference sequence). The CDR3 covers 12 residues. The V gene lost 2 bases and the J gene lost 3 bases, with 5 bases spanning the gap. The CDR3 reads CASSLRNYEQYF. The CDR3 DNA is TGTGCCAGCAGCTTAAGAAACTACGAGCAGTACTTC. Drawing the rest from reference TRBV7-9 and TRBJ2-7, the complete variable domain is DTGVSQNPRHKITKRGQNVTFRCDPISEHNRLYWYRQTLGQGPEFLTYFQNEAQLEKSRLLSDRFSAERPKGSFSTLEIQRTEQGDSAMYLCASSLRNYEQYFGPGTRLTVT.

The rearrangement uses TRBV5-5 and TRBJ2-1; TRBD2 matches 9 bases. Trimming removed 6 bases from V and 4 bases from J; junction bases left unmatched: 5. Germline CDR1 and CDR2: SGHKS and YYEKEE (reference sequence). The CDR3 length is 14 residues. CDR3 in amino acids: CASTLSGGYNEQFF. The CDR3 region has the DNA TGTGCCAGCACCCTTAGCGGGGGATACAATGAGCAGTTCTTC.

CDR3 residues: CSVAASRNTGELFF. Written as DNA, the CDR3 is TGCAGCGTTGCTGCTAGCAGGAACACCGGGGAGCTGTTTTTT. The chain carries TRBV29-1 and TRBJ2-2; D might be TRBD2 (5 bases). CDR1 is SQVTM and CDR2 is ANQGSEA in the germline V gene. Between the trimmed V and J ends, which lost 4 bases and 1 base, there was a span of 10 bases. This CDR3 is built from 14 residues.

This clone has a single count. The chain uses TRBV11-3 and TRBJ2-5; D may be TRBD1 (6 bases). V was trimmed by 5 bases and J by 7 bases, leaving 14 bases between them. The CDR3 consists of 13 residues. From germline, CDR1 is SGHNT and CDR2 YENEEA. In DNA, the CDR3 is TGTGCCAGCAGCGAAACAGGGTCTGGGACCCAGTACTTC. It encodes CASSETGSGTQYF.

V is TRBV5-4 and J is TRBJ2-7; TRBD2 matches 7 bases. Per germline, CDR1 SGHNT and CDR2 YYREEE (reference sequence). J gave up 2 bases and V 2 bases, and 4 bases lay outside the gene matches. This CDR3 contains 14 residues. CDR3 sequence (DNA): TGTGCCAGCAGCTTAGGCGGGAGTCCCTACGAGCAGTACTTC. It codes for CASSLGGSPYEQYF. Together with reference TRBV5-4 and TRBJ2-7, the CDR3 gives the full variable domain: ETGVTQSPTHLIKTRGQQVTLRCSSQSGHNTVSWYQQALGQGPQFIFQYYREEENGRGNFPPRFSGLQFPNYSSELNVNALELDDSALYLCASSLGGSPYEQYFGPGTRLTVT.

The CDR3 is CASSGTPGAIKAYEQYF. The CDR3 region has the DNA TGTGCCAGCAGCGGGACCCCAGGAGCGATAAAAGCCTACGAGCAGTACTTC. The J gene is TRBJ2-7, the V gene TRBV2; D tentatively fits TRBD1 or TRBD2 (5 bases each). Germline CDR1 is SNHLY and CDR2 is FYNNEI. V dropped 6 bases and J dropped 2 bases, with 23 bases sitting between them. This CDR3 has 17 residues.

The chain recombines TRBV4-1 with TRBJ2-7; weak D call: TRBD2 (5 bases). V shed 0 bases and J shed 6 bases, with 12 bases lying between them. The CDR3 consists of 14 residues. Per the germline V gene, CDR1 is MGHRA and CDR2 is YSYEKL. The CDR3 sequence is CASSQEGRRGEQYF. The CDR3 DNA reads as TGCGCCAGCAGCCAAGAAGGCAGACGGGGCGAGCAGTACTTC.

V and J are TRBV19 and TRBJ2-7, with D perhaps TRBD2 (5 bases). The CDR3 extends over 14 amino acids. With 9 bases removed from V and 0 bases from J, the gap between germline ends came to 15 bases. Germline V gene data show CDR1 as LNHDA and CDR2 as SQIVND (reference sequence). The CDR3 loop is CASAYMGSSYEQYF. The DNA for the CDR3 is TGTGCCAGCGCGTATATGGGGAGCTCCTACGAGCAGTACTTC.

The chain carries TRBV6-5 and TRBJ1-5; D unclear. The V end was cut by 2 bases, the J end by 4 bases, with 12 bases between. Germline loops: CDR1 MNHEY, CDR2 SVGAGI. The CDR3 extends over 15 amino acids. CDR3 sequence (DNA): TGTGCCAGCAGTTACCGGTGGCAGACTAATCAGCCCCAGCATTTT. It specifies CASSYRWQTNQPQHF.

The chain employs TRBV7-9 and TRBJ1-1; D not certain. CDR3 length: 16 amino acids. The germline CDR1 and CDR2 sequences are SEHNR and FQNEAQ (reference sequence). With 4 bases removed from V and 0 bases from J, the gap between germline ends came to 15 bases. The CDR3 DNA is TGTGCCAGCAGCTCCGATGGAGCACTCCTGAACACTGAAGCTTTCTTT. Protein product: CASSSDGALLNTEAFF.

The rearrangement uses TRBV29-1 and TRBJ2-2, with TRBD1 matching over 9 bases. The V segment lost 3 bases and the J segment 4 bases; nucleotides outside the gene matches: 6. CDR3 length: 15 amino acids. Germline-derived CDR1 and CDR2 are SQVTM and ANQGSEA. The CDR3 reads CSVEGGQGGTGELFF. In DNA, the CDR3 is TGCAGCGTTGAGGGGGGACAGGGCGGCACCGGGGAGCTGTTTTTT.

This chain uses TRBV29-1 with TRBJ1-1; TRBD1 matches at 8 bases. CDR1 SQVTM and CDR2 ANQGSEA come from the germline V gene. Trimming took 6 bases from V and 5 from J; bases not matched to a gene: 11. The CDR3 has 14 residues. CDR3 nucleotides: TGCAGCGTCTATACAGGGGGAGTGAGGACTGAAGCTTTCTTT. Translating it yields CSVYTGGVRTEAFF.

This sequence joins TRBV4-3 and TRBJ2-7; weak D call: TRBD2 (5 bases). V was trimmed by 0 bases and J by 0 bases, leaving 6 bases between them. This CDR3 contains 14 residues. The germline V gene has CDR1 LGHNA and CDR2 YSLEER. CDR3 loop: CASSQERDSYEQYF. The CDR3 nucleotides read TGCGCCAGCAGCCAAGAACGGGACTCCTACGAGCAGTACTTC.

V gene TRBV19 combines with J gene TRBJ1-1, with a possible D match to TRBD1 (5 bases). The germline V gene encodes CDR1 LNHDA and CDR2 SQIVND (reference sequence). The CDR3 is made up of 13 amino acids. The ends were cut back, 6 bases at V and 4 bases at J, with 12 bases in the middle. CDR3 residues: CASRTAGTTEAFF. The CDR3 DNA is TGTGCCAGTAGAACCGCAGGGACCACTGAAGCTTTCTTT.

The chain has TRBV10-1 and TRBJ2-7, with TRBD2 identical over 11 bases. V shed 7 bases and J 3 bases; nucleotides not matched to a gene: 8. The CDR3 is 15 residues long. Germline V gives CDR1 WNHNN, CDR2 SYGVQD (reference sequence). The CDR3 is CASTPGLADDYEQYF. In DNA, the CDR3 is TGCGCCAGCACCCCGGGACTAGCGGACGACTACGAGCAGTACTTC.

DNA of the CDR3: TGTGCCAGCAGTTTAAGACAGGGAGATCAGCCCCAGCATTTT. Protein: CASSLRQGDQPQHF. The rearrangement joins TRBV6-5 to TRBJ1-5, with TRBD1 identical over 7 bases. The CDR3 sequence is 14 residues long. Losses at the gene ends were 4 bases for V and 5 bases for J; bases not matched to a gene: 5. CDR1 is MNHEY and CDR2 is SVGAGI in the germline V gene.

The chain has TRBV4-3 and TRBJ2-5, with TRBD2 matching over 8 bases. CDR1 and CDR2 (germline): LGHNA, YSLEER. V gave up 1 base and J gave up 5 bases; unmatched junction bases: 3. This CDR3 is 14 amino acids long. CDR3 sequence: CASSQGSGGETQYF. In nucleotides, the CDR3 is TGCGCCAGCAGCCAAGGAAGCGGGGGCGAGACCCAGTACTTC.

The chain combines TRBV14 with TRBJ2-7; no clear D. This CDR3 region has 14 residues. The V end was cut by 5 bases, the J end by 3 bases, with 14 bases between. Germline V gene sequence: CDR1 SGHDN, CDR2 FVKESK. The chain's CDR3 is CASSGRDLDYEQYF. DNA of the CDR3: TGTGCCAGCAGCGGTCGAGATCTCGACTACGAGCAGTACTTC. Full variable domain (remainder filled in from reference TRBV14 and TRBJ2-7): EAGVTQFPSHSVIEKGQTVTLRCDPISGHDNLYWYRRVMGKEIKFLLHFVKESKQDESGMPNNRFLAERTGGTYSTLKVQPAELEDSGVYFCASSGRDLDYEQYFGPGTRLTVT.

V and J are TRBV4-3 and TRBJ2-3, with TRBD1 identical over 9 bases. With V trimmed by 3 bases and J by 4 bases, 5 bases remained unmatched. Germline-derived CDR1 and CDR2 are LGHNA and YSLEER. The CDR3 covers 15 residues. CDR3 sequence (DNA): TGCGCCAGCAGCCAGACAGGGGGGGGCCCAGATACGCAGTATTTT. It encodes CASSQTGGGPDTQYF.

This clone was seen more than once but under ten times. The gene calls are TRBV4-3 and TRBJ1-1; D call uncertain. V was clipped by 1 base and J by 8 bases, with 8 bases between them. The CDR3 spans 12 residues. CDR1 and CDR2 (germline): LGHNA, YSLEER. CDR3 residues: CASSQGTGEAFF. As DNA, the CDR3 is TGCGCCAGCAGCCAAGGTACTGGGGAAGCTTTCTTT.

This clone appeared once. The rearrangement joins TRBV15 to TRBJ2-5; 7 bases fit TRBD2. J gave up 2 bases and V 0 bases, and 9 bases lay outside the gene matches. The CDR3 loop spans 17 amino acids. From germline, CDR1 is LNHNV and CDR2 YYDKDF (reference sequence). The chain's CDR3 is CATSRDLGEGEQETQYF. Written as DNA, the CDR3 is TGTGCCACCAGCAGAGATTTGGGGGAGGGCGAACAAGAGACCCAGTACTTC. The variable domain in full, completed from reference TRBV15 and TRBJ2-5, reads DAMVIQNPRYQVTQFGKPVTLSCSQTLNHNVMYWYQQKSSQAPKLLFHYYDKDFNNEADTPDNFQSRRPNTSFCFLDIRSPGLGDTAMYLCATSRDLGEGEQETQYFGPGTRLLVL.

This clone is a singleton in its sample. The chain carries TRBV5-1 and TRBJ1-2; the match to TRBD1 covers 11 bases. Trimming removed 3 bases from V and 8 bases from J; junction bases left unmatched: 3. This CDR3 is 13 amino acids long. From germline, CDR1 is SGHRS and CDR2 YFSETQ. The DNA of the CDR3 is TGCGCCAGCAGCTGGACAGGGGGCGAAGGCTACACCTTC. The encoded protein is CASSWTGGEGYTF.

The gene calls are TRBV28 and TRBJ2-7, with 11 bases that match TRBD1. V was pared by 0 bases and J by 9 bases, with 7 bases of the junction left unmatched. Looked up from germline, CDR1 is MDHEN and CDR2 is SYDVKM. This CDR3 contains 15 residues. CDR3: CASSLWGQGGDVQYF. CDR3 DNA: TGTGCCAGCAGTTTATGGGGACAGGGGGGGGACGTGCAGTACTTC.

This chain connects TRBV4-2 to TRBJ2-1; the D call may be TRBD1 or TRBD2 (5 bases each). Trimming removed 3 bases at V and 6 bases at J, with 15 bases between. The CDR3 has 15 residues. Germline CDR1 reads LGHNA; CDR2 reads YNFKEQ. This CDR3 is CASSHLLGELNEQFF. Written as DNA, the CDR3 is TGTGCCAGCAGCCATTTGTTGGGGGAACTCAATGAGCAGTTCTTC.

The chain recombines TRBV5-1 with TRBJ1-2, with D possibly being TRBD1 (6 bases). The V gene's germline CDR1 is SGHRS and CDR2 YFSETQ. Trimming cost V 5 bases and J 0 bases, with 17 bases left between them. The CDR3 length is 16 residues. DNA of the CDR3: TGCGCCAGCAGACCCCCGGGGGGCGCCGCTAACTATGGCTACACCTTC. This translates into CASRPPGGAANYGYTF.